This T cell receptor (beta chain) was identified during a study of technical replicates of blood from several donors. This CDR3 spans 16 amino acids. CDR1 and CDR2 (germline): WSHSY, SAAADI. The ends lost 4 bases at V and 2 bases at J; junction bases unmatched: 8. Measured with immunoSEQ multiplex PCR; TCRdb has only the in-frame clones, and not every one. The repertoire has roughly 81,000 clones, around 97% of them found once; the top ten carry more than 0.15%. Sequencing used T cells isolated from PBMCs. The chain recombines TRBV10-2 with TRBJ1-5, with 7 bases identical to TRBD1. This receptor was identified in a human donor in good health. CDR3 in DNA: TGCGCCAGCAGTGGTGGAGACAGGGTCGGCAATCAGCCCCAGCATTTT. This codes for CASSGGDRVGNQPQHF.